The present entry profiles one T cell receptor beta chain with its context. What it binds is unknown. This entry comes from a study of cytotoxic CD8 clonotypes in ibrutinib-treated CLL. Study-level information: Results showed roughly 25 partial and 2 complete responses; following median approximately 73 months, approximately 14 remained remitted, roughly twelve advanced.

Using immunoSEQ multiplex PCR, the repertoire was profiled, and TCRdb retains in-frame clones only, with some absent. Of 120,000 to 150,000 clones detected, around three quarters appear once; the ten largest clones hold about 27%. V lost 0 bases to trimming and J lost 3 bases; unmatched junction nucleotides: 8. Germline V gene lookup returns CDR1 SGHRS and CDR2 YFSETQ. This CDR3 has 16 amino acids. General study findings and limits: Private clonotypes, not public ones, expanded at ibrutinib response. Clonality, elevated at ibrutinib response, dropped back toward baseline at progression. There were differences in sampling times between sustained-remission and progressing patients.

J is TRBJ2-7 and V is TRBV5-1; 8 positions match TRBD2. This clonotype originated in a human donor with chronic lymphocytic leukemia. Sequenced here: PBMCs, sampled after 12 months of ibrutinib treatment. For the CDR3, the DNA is TGCGCCAGCAGCTTGGAAGCGGGAGCGCCTAGCTACGAGCAGTACTTC. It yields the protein CASSLEAGAPSYEQYF.